Given below is one T cell receptor beta chain in context. As handled by the study authors: Estimation of nucleated cell counts relied on the amplification of reference gene primers. Data came from immunoSEQ multiplex PCR; TCRdb stores just in-frame clones and leaves some out. The D gene and trimming were derived from the DNA, and the V and J assignments and clone size from that table. The repertoire consists of some 260,000 clones, with around 90% occurring once and the leading ten covering 6% to 7%. The data were taken from a study of blood T cell repertoires in COVID-19. Study at large: Material from acute and convalescent COVID-19 was sourced from the United States, Italy and Spain. PBMCs, B-cell-depleted T cells, or T cells were the source of the cDNA or gDNA that made up the material.

The participants were between roughly 18 and 90 years old and came from about two dozen US areas. Germline V CDR1 and CDR2: MDHEN, SYDVKM. The CDR3 length is 14 residues. V lost 3 bases, J lost 5 bases, and 3 bases stayed unmatched. The chain couples TRBV28 to TRBJ2-2; TRBD2 agrees at 7 bases. The clonotype was recovered from a woman under 40 with acute COVID-19. The sequenced material came from PBMCs or T cells enriched from blood (not recorded which). The CDR3 protein is CASSFPSGTGELFF. The CDR3 DNA reads as TGTGCCAGCAGTTTCCCTAGCGGTACCGGGGAGCTGTTTTTT.